The 29 T cell receptor beta chains listed next were all sequenced from one sample in a study of blood T cells in healthy people across ages. A sample-barcoded 5' primer and a J-beta primer mix were used in a second PCR of about 6 to 12 cycles. TCRdb redid the calling of the 5' RACE reads with MiXCR, one entry per CDR3 protein. The sample holds around 690,000 distinct CDR3 sequences, approximately 59% seen once. Material for sequencing was blood. Receptors were obtained from a man aged 55 to 70 in good health.

V and J are TRBV6-6 and TRBJ1-6, with D perhaps matching TRBD1 (5 bases). The germline V and J ends were trimmed by 5 bases and 13 bases, with 15 bases remaining between them. The germline V gene encodes CDR1 MNHNY and CDR2 SVGAGI (reference sequence). The CDR3 consists of 13 residues. CDR3 nucleotides: TGTGCCAGCAGTGGGACGGCTTTTAATCCCCTCCACTTT. Translated: CASSGTAFNPLHF.

This clonotype was found many times. The rearrangement links TRBV2 to TRBJ2-1; D unclear. This CDR3 contains 15 residues. Per the germline V gene, CDR1 is SNHLY and CDR2 is FYNNEI. Between the trimmed V and J ends, which lost 0 bases and 5 bases, there was a span of 11 bases. CDR3 sequence reads: CASSEAGLYDNEQFF. Here the CDR3 DNA reads TGTGCCAGCAGTGAAGCGGGTTTGTACGACAATGAGCAGTTCTTC.

This chain connects TRBV20-1 to TRBJ2-1; no definite D call. Near its end, the DNA agrees better with TRBJ2-7, so the J call may be wrong. Germline-derived CDR1 and CDR2 are DFQATT and SNEGSKA (reference sequence). CDR3 length equals 11 residues. In DNA, the CDR3 is TGCAGTGCCCACCAACCCTACGAGCAGTACTTC. This encodes CSAHQPYEQYF.

There are a few counts of this clonotype. This may stem from a read error, because a much larger clone lies one nucleotide away. The gene calls are TRBV20-1 and TRBJ2-4, with D perhaps assigned TRBD1 or TRBD2 (5 bases each). The CDR3 extends over 15 amino acids. Trimming removed 4 bases from V and 5 bases from J, with 18 bases in between. Looked up from germline, CDR1 is DFQATT and CDR2 is SNEGSKA (reference sequence). CDR3 loop: CSANWVSGPQNIQYF. CDR3 DNA sequence: TGCAGTGCTAACTGGGTCTCGGGACCCCAAAACATTCAGTACTTC.

This clonotype was seen more than once but under ten times. The rearrangement uses TRBV2 and TRBJ2-7; D could derive from TRBD1 or TRBD2 (5 bases each). V was cut by 6 bases and J by 2 bases, with 11 bases left in between. Germline V gives CDR1 SNHLY, CDR2 FYNNEI. The CDR3 consists of 13 residues. This CDR3 is CASSGTATYEQYF. The DNA of the CDR3 is TGTGCCAGCAGCGGGACGGCGACCTACGAGCAGTACTTC.

This clonotype was observed a handful of times. The chain combines TRBV11-2 with TRBJ2-1; D remains ambiguous. The CDR3 length is 13 residues. CDR1 SGHAT and CDR2 FQNNGV come from the germline V gene. Deletions cut 1 base from V and 15 bases from J, with 16 bases between. CDR3 sequence (DNA): TGTGCCAGCAGCTTAGGTAGCAGTTCTGACCGGTTCTTC. Residues: CASSLGSSSDRFF.

The chain recombines TRBV5-4 with TRBJ2-3; D call uncertain. This CDR3 is 17 amino acids long. Trimming cost V 0 bases and J 2 bases, with 16 bases left between them. Looked up from germline, CDR1 is SGHNT and CDR2 is YYREEE (reference sequence). CDR3 nucleotides: TGTGCCAGCAGCTTGGCGTCAGGTGGCCCCTTCACAGATACGCAGTATTTT. Amino acids: CASSLASGGPFTDTQYF.

Concerning this clonotype itself: At one end, the junction sequence differs from germline, possibly due to a read error. The chain joins TRBV11-3 to TRBJ1-1; D uncertain. This CDR3 has 13 residues. Germline V gene sequence: CDR1 SGHNT, CDR2 YENEEA. The CDR3 sequence is CTSSYQENTEAFF. Here the CDR3 DNA reads TGTACCAGCAGCTATCAGGAGAACACTGAAGCTTTCTTT.

This clonotype has a count of ten or more. This chain links TRBV29-1 with TRBJ2-5, with TRBD2 matching 9 bases. V lost 8 bases, J lost 1 base, and 8 bases stayed unmatched. There are 14 residues in the CDR3. The germline V gene encodes CDR1 SQVTM and CDR2 ANQGSEA. The chain's CDR3 is CSTARGGLQETQYF. The CDR3 coding sequence is TGCAGCACAGCGCGGGGGGGACTCCAAGAGACCCAGTACTTC.

In this sample, this clonotype turned up a few times. The rearrangement links TRBV12-3 or TRBV12-4 to TRBJ2-1; 10 positions match TRBD2. The V and J ends lost 5 bases and 9 bases, in that order; junction bases with no gene match: 4. The CDR3 runs to 13 residues. DNA for the CDR3: TGTGCCAGCAGTCCCAGGACTAGCGGTGAGCAGTTCTTC. It yields the protein CASSPRTSGEQFF.

V is TRBV4-2 and J is TRBJ2-4; 13 nucleotides line up with TRBD2. The CDR3 contains 22 residues. J was trimmed by 10 bases and V by 0 bases; bases with no gene match: 24. Germline V gene lookup returns CDR1 LGHNA and CDR2 YNFKEQ. For the CDR3, the DNA is TGTGCCAGCAGCCAAGATTTAAACCGAGGACTAGCGGGGGCCCGGACGCTGTATATTCAGTACTTC. It yields the protein CASSQDLNRGLAGARTLYIQYF.

This clonotype appeared a few times. This chain joins TRBV20-1 and TRBJ2-1; D unresolved. Deletions cut 3 bases from V and 4 bases from J, with 7 bases between. The V gene's germline CDR1 is DFQATT and CDR2 SNEGSKA (reference sequence). The CDR3 has 12 residues. CDR3 DNA sequence: TGCAGTGCTAGCAGAATATACAATGAGCAGTTCTTC. This translates into CSASRIYNEQFF.

This chain uses TRBV5-1 with TRBJ1-1; D gene ambiguous. V dropped 4 bases and J dropped 11 bases, with 21 bases sitting between them. This CDR3 spans 14 amino acids. The germline CDR1 and CDR2 sequences are SGHRS and YFSETQ. CDR3 amino acids: CASSADPGVIDAFF. Here the CDR3 DNA reads TGCGCCAGCAGCGCGGACCCCGGGGTGATTGATGCTTTCTTT.

CDR3 region: CASSGGGGDPETQYF. DNA of the CDR3: TGTGCCAGCAGTGGCGGCGGGGGGGATCCAGAGACCCAGTACTTC. The J gene is TRBJ2-4, the V gene TRBV6-1, with TRBD2 matching 9 bases. The last part of the DNA fits TRBJ2-5 better; the J call may be wrong. Germline values: CDR1 MNHNS, CDR2 SASEGT. There are 15 residues in the CDR3.

This chain links TRBV28 with TRBJ1-1; D perhaps matches TRBD1 (5 bases). The CDR3 loop spans 14 amino acids. Germline CDR1 reads MDHEN; CDR2 reads SYDVKM. Deletions cut 6 bases from V and 2 bases from J, with 13 bases between. The CDR3 here is CASRTTGINTEAFF. CDR3 sequence (DNA): TGTGCCAGCAGGACAACAGGAATAAACACTGAAGCTTTCTTT.

This clonotype was detected many times. V gene TRBV5-1 combines with J gene TRBJ1-2; possibly TRBD1 for D (6 bases). CDR1 and CDR2 from the germline V gene are SGHRS and YFSETQ. The CDR3 contains 14 residues. Trimming took off 3 bases at V and 4 bases at J, with 13 bases between the two ends. CDR3 region: CASSSTGLGYGYTF. CDR3 coding DNA: TGCGCCAGCAGCTCCACAGGGCTTGGCTATGGCTACACCTTC.

The chain employs TRBV5-1 and TRBJ2-4; D tentatively fits TRBD1 or TRBD2 (5 bases each). V was trimmed by 0 bases and J by 14 bases, leaving 21 bases between them. Germline CDR1 is SGHRS and CDR2 is YFSETQ. The CDR3 length is 15 residues. The CDR3 region is CASSLDGQGSPSKYF. CDR3 nucleotides: TGCGCCAGCAGCTTGGACGGACAAGGGAGCCCCTCGAAGTACTTC. Combining the CDR3 with reference TRBV5-1 and TRBJ2-4 gives the whole variable domain KAGVTQTPRYLIKTRGQQVTLSCSPISGHRSVSWYQQTPGQGLQFLFEYFSETQRNKGNFPGRFSGRQFSNSRSEMNVSTLELGDSALYLCASSLDGQGSPSKYFGAGTRLSVL.

The chain couples TRBV13 to TRBJ2-7; D may match TRBD1 or TRBD2 (5 bases each). The J call may be faulty, since TRBJ2-5 better matches the DNA end. The CDR3 runs 15 residues. Germline V CDR1 and CDR2: PRHDT, FYEKMQ (reference sequence). The CDR3: CASSLSGLRFRTQYF. CDR3 in DNA: TGTGCCAGCAGCCTCTCGGGGCTGAGATTTAGGACCCAGTACTTC.

This chain joins TRBV29-1 and TRBJ2-1; 9 bases line up with TRBD2. This CDR3 contains 15 residues. From germline, CDR1 is SQVTM and CDR2 ANQGSEA. This CDR3 reads CTSSRGSGGYNEQFF. CDR3 DNA: TGCACCTCCTCGAGGGGTAGCGGGGGTTACAATGAGCAGTTCTTC.

The V call is TRBV27, the J call TRBJ2-6; tentatively, D is TRBD1 (6 bases). Germline CDR1 is MNHEY and CDR2 is SMNVEV (reference sequence). There are 16 residues in the CDR3. Between the trimmed V and J ends, which lost 2 bases and 4 bases, there was a span of 12 bases. The CDR3 sequence: CASSLEGVGGANVLTF. The CDR3 nucleotides read TGTGCCAGCAGTTTAGAGGGGGTCGGGGGGGCCAACGTCCTGACTTTC.

The chain has TRBV9 and TRBJ1-2; 12 nucleotides match TRBD1. This CDR3 region has 17 residues. Germline CDR1 and CDR2: SGDLS and YYNGEE. Trimming at V came to 4 bases and at J to 6 bases, leaving 13 bases not matched to a gene. For the CDR3, the DNA is TGTGCCAGCAGCCCATCCCCGGGACAGGGGGCCAGGAATGGCTACACCTTC. Translated: CASSPSPGQGARNGYTF.

This clonotype has only a few counts. This sequence joins TRBV20-1 and TRBJ2-1, with 9 bases identical to TRBD1. This CDR3 is 14 amino acids long. The trim removed 5 bases at V and 9 bases at J, leaving 11 bases unmatched. Germline V gene sequence: CDR1 DFQATT, CDR2 SNEGSKA (reference sequence). The CDR3 sequence is CSAPGQGFWGEQFF. The CDR3 DNA follows: TGCAGTGCTCCGGGACAGGGTTTTTGGGGTGAGCAGTTCTTC.

The rearrangement joins TRBV11-2 to TRBJ2-1, with 10 bases fitting TRBD1. V trimming: 2 bases; J trimming: 5 bases; junction bases outside the gene matches: 12. This CDR3 has 18 residues. Germline V gene sequence: CDR1 SGHAT, CDR2 FQNNGV. CDR3 region: CASSLSWVRQGADNEQFF. CDR3 sequence (DNA): TGTGCCAGCAGCTTATCTTGGGTGAGACAGGGGGCTGACAATGAGCAGTTCTTC.

The chain links TRBV6-1 to TRBJ1-6; the D is unclear. The germline V and J ends were trimmed by 1 base and 6 bases, with 7 bases remaining between them. The germline gives CDR1 MNHNS, CDR2 SASEGT. CDR3 length: 14 residues. CDR3 region: CASSEEGANSPLHF. CDR3 in DNA: TGTGCCAGCAGTGAAGAGGGTGCTAATTCACCCCTCCACTTT.

This clonotype was counted only a few times. This chain connects TRBV11-2 to TRBJ2-6; D ambiguous. The V end lost 4 bases, the J end lost 0 bases, and 13 bases lay between the germline ends. CDR1 is SGHAT and CDR2 is FQNNGV in the germline V gene. This CDR3 comprises 17 residues. The CDR3 spells CASSSVKGISGANVLTF. The CDR3 coding sequence is TGTGCCAGCAGCTCCGTCAAGGGCATCTCTGGGGCCAACGTCCTGACTTTC.

This sequence joins TRBV6-5 and TRBJ1-2; D gene unclear. Germline V gene sequence: CDR1 MNHEY, CDR2 SVGAGI. The CDR3 is 15 amino acids. V was trimmed by 0 bases and J by 0 bases, leaving 8 bases between them. CDR3 residues: CASSYSTVANYGYTF. The CDR3 bases are TGTGCCAGCAGTTACTCTACGGTCGCTAACTATGGCTACACCTTC.

This clonotype was counted a few times. The chain joins TRBV20-1 to TRBJ2-1, with 10 positions matching TRBD1. CDR3 size: 15 residues. J gave up 3 bases and V 2 bases, and 4 bases lay outside the gene matches. The germline V gene has CDR1 DFQATT and CDR2 SNEGSKA (reference sequence). The CDR3 reads CSARRTGGVYNEQFF. As DNA, the CDR3 is TGCAGTGCTAGACGGACAGGGGGTGTCTACAATGAGCAGTTCTTC.

This clonotype turned up a few times. The chain joins TRBV12-3 or TRBV12-4 to TRBJ1-5; D ambiguous. There are 13 residues in the CDR3. With 3 bases removed from V and 2 bases from J, the gap between germline ends came to 5 bases. The CDR3 spells CASSFSGNQPQHF. DNA of the CDR3: TGTGCCAGCAGTTTCTCGGGCAATCAGCCCCAGCATTTT.

The J gene is TRBJ2-2, the V gene TRBV27, with TRBD1 matching over 12 bases. The junction had 10 bases not matched to a gene; V was cut back by 5 bases and J by 6 bases. The CDR3 covers 17 residues. Germline-derived CDR1 and CDR2 are MNHEY and SMNVEV (reference sequence). The chain's CDR3 is CASSQNRDRGRSGELFF. The CDR3 DNA sequence: TGTGCCAGCAGTCAGAACCGGGACAGGGGGCGTTCCGGGGAGCTGTTTTTT.